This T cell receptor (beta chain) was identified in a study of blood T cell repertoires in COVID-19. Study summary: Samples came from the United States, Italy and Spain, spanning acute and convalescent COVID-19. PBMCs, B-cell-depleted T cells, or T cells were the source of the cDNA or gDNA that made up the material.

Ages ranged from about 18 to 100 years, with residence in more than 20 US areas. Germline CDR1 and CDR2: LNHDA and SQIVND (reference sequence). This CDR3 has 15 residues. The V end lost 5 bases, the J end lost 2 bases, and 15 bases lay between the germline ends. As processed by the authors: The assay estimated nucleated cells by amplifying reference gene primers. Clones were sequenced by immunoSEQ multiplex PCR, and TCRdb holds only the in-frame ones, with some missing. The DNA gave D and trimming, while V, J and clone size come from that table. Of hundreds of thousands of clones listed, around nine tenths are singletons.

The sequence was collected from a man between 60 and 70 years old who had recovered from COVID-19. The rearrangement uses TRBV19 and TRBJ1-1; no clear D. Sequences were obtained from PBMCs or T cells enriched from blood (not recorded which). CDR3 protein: CASSSYEAGNTEAFF. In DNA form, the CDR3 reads TGTGCCAGTAGTTCCTACGAGGCGGGAAACACTGAAGCTTTCTTT.